This TCR beta chain was sequenced for a study of Graves' ophthalmopathy and Graves' hyperthyroidism. This clonotype showed up many times. The TCR beta CDR3 regions underwent amplification from RNA transcripts. RT-PCR was first run with HTBI primers, then multiplex PCR in a second round. TCRdb passed the multiplex PCR reads through MiXCR, listing each CDR3 protein once. The data contain 150,000 to 200,000 distinct CDR3 sequences, roughly two fifths of them singletons. The germline V gene has CDR1 SQVTM and CDR2 ANQGSEA. CDR3 length: 14 amino acids. Trimming removed 4 bases from V and 1 base from J; junction bases left unmatched: 7.

The chain couples TRBV29-1 to TRBJ2-7, with 7 bases matching TRBD2. Sequencing input: peripheral blood. This sequence was found in a man aged 30-40 years with Graves' ophthalmopathy. Written as DNA, the CDR3 is TGCAGCGTTGCTGTATCGGGACTATCCTACGAGCAGTACTTC. It yields the protein CSVAVSGLSYEQYF.